This TCR beta chain was sequenced in a study of molecular identifiers for immune sequencing clone quantification. The study, taken as a whole, reports: Spiked-in Jurkat TCR RNA corresponding to one cell was reported as detectable against 750,000 to 1,000,000 naive cells.

TCRdb processed the PCR reads anew with MiXCR; each CDR3 protein has one entry. The profile shows about 630,000 distinct CDR3 sequences, 25% of them singletons. The ends were cut back, 3 bases at V and 2 bases at J, with 14 bases in the middle. The germline V gene encodes CDR1 LNHDA and CDR2 SQIVND (reference sequence). The CDR3 runs 15 residues. Concerning this clonotype: Its antigen is as yet unknown.

The authors sorted naive CD8 T cells as CD8+CD4-CCR7+CD45RA+. This TCR derives from a human donor in good health. Some libraries in this study had Jurkat cell RNA spiked in. J is TRBJ2-7 and V is TRBV19, with D perhaps matching TRBD1 (6 bases). The sample comprised naive CD8+ T cells from blood, with Jurkat cell RNA spiked in. The subset: FACS-sorted CD8+CD4-CCR7+CD45RA+ naive T cells. CDR3 amino acids: CASSISAAGAYEQYF. The CDR3 bases are TGTGCCAGTAGTATTTCCGCGGCAGGGGCCTACGAGCAGTACTTC.